This T cell receptor (beta chain) was documented in a study of blood T cell repertoires in COVID-19 (dated by TCRdb to 2018 to 2020). Background on the whole study: Samples from collaborators originated in the United States, Italy and Spain and spanned both the acute and convalescent phases of COVID-19. The prospective study material was composed of cDNA or gDNA derived from T cells, B-cell-depleted T cells, or PBMCs. Deeply sampled blood TCRbeta repertoires from subjects exposed to, actively infected with, or recovered from COVID-19 were included in the dataset. A freely available public database, intended as a resource for researchers studying the immune response to SARS-CoV-2, is where the repertoires were released. Samples were obtained from the ongoing ImmuneRACE study (first 160 participants) and from about 1,300 subjects provided by 6 global collaborators. The sample metadata nearly always contained a de-identified subject ID, COVID-19 status, age in years and sex. Where HLA class I and class II types were available, the types were taken from metadata supplied by the sample provider, not from assay-based typing.

Study-wide findings and limitations: Clinical and demographic metadata were provided uncurated, with the amount varying by source and participant.

One collaborating source in Seattle enrolled patients while the patients were actively infected and followed the patients over time throughout the course of disease. The collaborating institutions used their own protocols to collect whole blood in K2EDTA tubes. Collaborator samples were shipped for TCRbeta analysis as frozen whole blood, isolated PBMCs, or DNA extracted from either sample type. V lost 2 bases and J lost 3 bases; the stretch between them is 9 bases long. In the germline V gene, CDR1 corresponds to SGHRS and CDR2 to YFSETQ. CDR3 length: 13 amino acids, cysteine to phenylalanine. Here the CDR3 DNA is all that survives: 39 bases in frame from base 1. The immunoSEQ Assay, a bias-controlled multiplex PCR, was used to amplify TCRbeta CDR3 regions from genomic DNA. Concerning the study's data processing: Within the assay, amplification of reference gene primers was used to estimate how many nucleated cells each sample contained. To quantify the absolute abundance of each unique TCRbeta CDR3 rearrangement, sequence reads were collapsed and filtered. For each sample, productive Simpson clonality was calculated by taking the square root of Simpson's diversity index across productive rearrangements. Held by TCRdb, this immuneACCESS table contains in-frame sequences only and omits some clones. Under half of the omission traces to an unresolved V gene where checked; the cause of the rest is unknown. V and J calls and clone size are as listed in that table; D and trimming were resolved from the DNA. This sample comprises 150,000 to 200,000 clones, 86% of them detected only once. Approximately 11% of the sample rests with the top ten.

This clone was seen only a few times. No cognate antigen has been identified for it. Base quality data are lacking; no much larger clone is found one base away. The sample has other DNA sequences that encode this CDR3 too. Specimen: peripheral blood. The V and J genes are TRBV5-1 and TRBJ2-7; the D gene is possibly TRBD2, with 5 bases matching. The receptor was derived from a woman aged 55-70 years with COVID-19, enrolled during active disease. The CDR3 region: CASSLRGNYEQYF. The DNA is TGCGCCAGCAGCTTAAGAGGGAACTACGAGCAGTACTTC.